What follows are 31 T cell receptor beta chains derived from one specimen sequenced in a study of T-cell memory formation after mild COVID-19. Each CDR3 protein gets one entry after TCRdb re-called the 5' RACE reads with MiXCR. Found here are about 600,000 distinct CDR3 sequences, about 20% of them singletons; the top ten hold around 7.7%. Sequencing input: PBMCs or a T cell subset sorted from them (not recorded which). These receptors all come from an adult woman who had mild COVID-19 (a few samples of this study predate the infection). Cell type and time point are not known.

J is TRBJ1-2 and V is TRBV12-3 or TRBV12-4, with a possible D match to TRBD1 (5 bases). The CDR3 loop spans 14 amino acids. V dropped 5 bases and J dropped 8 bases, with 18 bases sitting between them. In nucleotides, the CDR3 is TGTGCCAGCAGTCACTCGGGGCGGGGAGGAGGCTACACCTTC. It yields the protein CASSHSGRGGGYTF.

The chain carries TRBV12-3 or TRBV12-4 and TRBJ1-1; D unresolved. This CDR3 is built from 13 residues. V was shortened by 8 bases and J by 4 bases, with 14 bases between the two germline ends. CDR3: CASHNVESTEAFF. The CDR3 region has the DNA TGTGCCAGCCACAACGTGGAGTCCACTGAAGCTTTCTTT.

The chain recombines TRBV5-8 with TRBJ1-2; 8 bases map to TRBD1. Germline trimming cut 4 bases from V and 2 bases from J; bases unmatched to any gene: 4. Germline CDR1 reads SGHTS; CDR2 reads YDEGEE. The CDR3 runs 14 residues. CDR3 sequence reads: CASSQGQGNYGYTF. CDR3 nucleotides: TGTGCCAGCAGCCAAGGACAGGGAAACTATGGCTACACCTTC. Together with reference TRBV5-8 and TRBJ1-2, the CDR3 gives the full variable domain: EAGVTQSPTHLIKTRGQQATLRCSPISGHTSVYWYQQALGLGLQFLLWYDEGEERNRGNFPPRFSGRQFPNYSSELNVNALELEDSALYLCASSQGQGNYGYTFGSGTRLTVV.

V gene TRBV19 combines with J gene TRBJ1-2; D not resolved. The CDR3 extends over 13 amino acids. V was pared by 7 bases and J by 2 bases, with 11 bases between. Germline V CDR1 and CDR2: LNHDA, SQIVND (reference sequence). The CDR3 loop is CASKSWQNYGYTF. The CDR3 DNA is TGTGCCAGTAAATCCTGGCAGAACTATGGCTACACCTTC.

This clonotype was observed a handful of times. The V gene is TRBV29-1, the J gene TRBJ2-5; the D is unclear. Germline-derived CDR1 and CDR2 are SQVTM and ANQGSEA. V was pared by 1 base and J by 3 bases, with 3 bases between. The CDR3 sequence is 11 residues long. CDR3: CSVEGEETQYF. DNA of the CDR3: TGCAGCGTTGAAGGGGAAGAGACCCAGTACTTC. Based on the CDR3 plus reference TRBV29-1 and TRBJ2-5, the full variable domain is SAVISQKPSRDICQRGTSLTIQCQVDSQVTMMFWYRQQPGQSLTLIATANQGSEATYESGFVIDKFPISRPNLTFSTLTVSNMSPEDSSIYLCSVEGEETQYFGPGTRLLVL.

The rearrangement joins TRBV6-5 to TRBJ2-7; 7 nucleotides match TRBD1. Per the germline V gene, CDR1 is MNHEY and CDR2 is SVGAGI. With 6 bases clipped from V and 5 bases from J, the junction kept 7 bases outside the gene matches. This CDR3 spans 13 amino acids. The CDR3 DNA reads TGTGCCAGCAGCCGGGACAGCCGGGACGAGCAGTACTTC. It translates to CASSRDSRDEQYF.

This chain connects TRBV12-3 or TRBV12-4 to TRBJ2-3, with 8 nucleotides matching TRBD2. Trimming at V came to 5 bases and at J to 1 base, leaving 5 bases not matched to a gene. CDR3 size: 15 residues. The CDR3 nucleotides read TGTGCCAGCAGTGGACTAGCCCAAGGCACAGATACGCAGTATTTT. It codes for CASSGLAQGTDTQYF.

CDR3 loop: CATSDQTGTSEQYF. The CDR3 DNA reads as TGTGCCACCAGTGATCAGACAGGGACGTCCGAGCAGTACTTC. The chain joins TRBV24-1 to TRBJ2-7; 7 positions agree with TRBD1. This CDR3 spans 14 amino acids. The germline V gene encodes CDR1 KGHDR and CDR2 SFDVKD. V was pared by 3 bases and J by 6 bases, with 7 bases of the junction left unmatched.

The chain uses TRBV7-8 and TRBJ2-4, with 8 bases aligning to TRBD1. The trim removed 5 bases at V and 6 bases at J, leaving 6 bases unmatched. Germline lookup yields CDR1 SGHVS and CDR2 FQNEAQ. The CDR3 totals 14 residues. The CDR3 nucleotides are TGTGCCAGCAGCACGCCAGGGGGCGCAAACATTCAGTACTTC. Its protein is CASSTPGGANIQYF.

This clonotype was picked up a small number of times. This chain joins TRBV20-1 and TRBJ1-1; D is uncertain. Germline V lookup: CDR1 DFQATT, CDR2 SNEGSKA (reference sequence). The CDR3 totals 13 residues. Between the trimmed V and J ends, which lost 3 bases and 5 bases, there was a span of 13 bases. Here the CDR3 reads CSARGTGRTEAFF. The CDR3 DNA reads TGCAGTGCTAGGGGAACGGGGAGGACTGAAGCTTTCTTT.

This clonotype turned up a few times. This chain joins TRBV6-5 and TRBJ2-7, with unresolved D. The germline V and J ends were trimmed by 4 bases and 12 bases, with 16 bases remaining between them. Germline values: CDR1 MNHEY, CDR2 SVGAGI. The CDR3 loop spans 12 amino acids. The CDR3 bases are TGTGCCAGCAGTTCCGAGACCGGATTGGTGTACTTC. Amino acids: CASSSETGLVYF.

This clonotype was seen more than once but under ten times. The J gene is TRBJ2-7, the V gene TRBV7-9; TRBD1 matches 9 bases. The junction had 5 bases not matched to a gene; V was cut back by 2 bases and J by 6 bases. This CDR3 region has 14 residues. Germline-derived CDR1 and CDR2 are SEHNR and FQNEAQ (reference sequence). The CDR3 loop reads CASSLQGQGSEQYF. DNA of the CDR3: TGTGCCAGCAGCTTACAGGGACAGGGTAGCGAGCAGTACTTC.

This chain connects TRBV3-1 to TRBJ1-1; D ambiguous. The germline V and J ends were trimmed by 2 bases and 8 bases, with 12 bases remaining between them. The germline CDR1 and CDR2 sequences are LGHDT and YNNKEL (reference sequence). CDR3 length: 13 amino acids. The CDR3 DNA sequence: TGTGCCAGCAGCCAACGGTCCGGCAAGGAAGCTTTCTTT. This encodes CASSQRSGKEAFF.

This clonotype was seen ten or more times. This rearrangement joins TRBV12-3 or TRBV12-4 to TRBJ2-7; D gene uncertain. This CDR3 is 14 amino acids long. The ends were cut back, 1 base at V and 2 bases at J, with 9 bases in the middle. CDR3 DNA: TGTGCCAGCAGTTTAGGCGGCGCCGCCTACGAGCAGTACTTC. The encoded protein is CASSLGGAAYEQYF.

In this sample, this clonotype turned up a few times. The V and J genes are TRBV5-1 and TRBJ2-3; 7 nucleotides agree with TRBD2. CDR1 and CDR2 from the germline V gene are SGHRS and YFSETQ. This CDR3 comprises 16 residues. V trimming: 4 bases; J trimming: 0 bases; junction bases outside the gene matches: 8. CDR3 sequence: CASSQTAGTSTDTQYF. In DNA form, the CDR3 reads TGCGCCAGCAGCCAGACAGCGGGAACTAGCACAGATACGCAGTATTTT.

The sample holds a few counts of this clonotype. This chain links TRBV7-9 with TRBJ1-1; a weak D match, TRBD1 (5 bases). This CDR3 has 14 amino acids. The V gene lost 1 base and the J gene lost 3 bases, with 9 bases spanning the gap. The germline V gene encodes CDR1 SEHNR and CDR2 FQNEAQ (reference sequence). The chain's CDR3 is CASSLVQGYTEAFF. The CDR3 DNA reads TGTGCCAGCAGCTTAGTGCAGGGTTACACTGAAGCTTTCTTT.

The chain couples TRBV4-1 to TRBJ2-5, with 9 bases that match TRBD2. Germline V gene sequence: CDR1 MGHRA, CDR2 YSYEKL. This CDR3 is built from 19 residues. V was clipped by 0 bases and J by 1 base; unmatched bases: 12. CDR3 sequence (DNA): TGCGCCAGCAGCCAAGATGAAGGGACTAGCCTGAGATTCCAAGAGACCCAGTACTTC. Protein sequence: CASSQDEGTSLRFQETQYF.

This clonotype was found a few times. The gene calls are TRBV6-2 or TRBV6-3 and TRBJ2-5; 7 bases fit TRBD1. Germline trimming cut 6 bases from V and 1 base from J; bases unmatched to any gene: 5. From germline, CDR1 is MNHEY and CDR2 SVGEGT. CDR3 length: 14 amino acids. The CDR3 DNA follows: TGTGCCAGCAGCGGGACAGCGGTCCAAGAGACCCAGTACTTC. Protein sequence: CASSGTAVQETQYF.

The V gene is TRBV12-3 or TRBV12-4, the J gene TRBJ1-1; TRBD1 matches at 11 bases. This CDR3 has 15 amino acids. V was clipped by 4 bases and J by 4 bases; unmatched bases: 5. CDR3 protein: CASSWTGGVITEAFF. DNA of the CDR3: TGTGCCAGCAGTTGGACAGGGGGCGTAATCACTGAAGCTTTCTTT.

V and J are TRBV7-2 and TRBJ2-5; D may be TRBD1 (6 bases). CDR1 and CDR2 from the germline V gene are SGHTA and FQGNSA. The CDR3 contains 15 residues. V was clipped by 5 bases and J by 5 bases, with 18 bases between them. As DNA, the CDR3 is TGTGCCAGCAGCCTCCTCAGCAGGGGTGGTGAGACCCAGTACTTC. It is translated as CASSLLSRGGETQYF.

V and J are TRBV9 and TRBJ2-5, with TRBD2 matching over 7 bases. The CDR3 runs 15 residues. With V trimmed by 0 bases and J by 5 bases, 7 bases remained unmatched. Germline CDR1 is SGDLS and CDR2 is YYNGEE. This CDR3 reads CASSVGGAGAETQYF. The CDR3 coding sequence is TGTGCCAGCAGCGTAGGTGGGGCGGGAGCTGAGACCCAGTACTTC.

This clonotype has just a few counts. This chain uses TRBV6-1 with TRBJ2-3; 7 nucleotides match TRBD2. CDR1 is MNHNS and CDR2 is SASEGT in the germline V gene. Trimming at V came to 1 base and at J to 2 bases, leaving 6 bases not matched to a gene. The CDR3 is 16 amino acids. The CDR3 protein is CASSEVASGNTDTQYF. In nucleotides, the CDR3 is TGTGCCAGCAGTGAAGTCGCTAGCGGAAACACAGATACGCAGTATTTT.

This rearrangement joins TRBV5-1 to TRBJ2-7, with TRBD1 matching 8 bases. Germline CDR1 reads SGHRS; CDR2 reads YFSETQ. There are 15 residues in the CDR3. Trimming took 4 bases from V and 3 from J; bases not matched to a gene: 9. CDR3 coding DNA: TGCGCCAGCAGCAAGAAGGGACAGGCTGACTACGAGCAGTACTTC. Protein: CASSKKGQADYEQYF.

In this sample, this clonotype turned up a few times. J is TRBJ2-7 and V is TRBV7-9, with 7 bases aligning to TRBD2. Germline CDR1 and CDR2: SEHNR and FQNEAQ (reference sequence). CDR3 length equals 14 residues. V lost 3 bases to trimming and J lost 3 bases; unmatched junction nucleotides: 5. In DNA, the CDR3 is TGTGCCAGCAGCTTCCGGGGGGTGGGCTACGAGCAGTACTTC. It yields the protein CASSFRGVGYEQYF.

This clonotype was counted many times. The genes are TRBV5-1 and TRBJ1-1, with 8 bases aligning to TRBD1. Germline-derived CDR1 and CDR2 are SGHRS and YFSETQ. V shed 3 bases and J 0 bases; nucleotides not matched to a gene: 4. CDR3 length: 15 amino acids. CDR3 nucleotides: TGCGCCAGCAGCTCCCGGACAGGGATGAACACTGAAGCTTTCTTT. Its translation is CASSSRTGMNTEAFF.

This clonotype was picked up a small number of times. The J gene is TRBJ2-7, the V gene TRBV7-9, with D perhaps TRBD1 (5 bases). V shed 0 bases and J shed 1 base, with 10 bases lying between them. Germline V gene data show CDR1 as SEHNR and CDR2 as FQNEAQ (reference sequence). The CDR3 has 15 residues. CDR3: CASSLATVSSYEQYF. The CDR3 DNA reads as TGTGCCAGCAGCTTAGCGACAGTCTCATCCTACGAGCAGTACTTC.

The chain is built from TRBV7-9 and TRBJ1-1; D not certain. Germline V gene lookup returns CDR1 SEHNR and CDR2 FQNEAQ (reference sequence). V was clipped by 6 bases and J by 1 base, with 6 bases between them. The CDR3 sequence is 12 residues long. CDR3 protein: CASRGRNTEAFF. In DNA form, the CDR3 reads TGTGCCAGCAGGGGCAGGAACACTGAAGCTTTCTTT.

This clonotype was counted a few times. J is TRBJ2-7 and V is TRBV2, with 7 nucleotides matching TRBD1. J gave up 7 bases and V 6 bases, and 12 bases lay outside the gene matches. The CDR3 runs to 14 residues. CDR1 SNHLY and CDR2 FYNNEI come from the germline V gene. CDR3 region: CASRRDREIGEQYF. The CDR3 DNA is TGTGCCAGCAGAAGAGACAGGGAGATAGGGGAGCAGTACTTC.

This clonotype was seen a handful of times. The CDR3 DNA reads TGTGCCAGCAGCTTGGTACAGGGGTATAATGAGCAGTTCTTC. Its protein product is CASSLVQGYNEQFF. V usage is TRBV5-6 and J usage is TRBJ2-1; 7 nucleotides agree with TRBD1. The junction had 4 bases not matched to a gene; V was cut back by 0 bases and J by 7 bases. This CDR3 region has 14 residues. Germline lookup yields CDR1 SGHDT and CDR2 YYEEEE.

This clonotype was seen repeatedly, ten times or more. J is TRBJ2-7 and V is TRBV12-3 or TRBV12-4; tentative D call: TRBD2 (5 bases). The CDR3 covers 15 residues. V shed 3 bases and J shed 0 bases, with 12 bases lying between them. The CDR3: CASSFSGSASYEQYF. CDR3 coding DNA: TGTGCCAGCAGTTTTTCGGGATCAGCCTCCTACGAGCAGTACTTC.

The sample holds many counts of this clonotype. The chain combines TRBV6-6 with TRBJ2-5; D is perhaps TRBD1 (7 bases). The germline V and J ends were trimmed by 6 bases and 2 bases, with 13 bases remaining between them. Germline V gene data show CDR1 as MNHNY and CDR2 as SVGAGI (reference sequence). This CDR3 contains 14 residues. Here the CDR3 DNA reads TGTGCCAGCAGCGGGGGACAGCATCAAGAGACCCAGTACTTC. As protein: CASSGGQHQETQYF.